The sequence of this T cell receptor (beta chain) was determined in a study of CD8+ T cells in alopecia areata. Study at large: Scalp area affected, as a percentage, set the severity score of treated patients. Study-level results: Scalp clonality and expanded CD8+ clones among the top 100 showed significant decreases with tofacitinib. Especially in alopecia totalis/universalis, lesional scalp showed greater clonality than normal scalp did.

Germline V CDR1 and CDR2: SEHNR, FQNEAQ (reference sequence). Trimming cost V 0 bases and J 13 bases, with 15 bases left between them. The CDR3 contains 13 residues. To note about this clone: What it recognizes is unknown.

As for treatment: oral pan-JAK inhibitor, 5-10 mg twice daily. cDNA serving as the sequencing template came from extracted, reverse transcribed RNA. Assay: immunoSEQ multiplex PCR; the TCRdb copy retains only in-frame clones and omits some. The sample lists 150,000 to 200,000 clones; around 59% were seen once. The sample here was CD4+ T cells sorted from blood, taken at week 24, from a patient treated with tofacitinib. The clonotype originates from a human donor with alopecia areata. The V gene is TRBV7-9, the J gene TRBJ1-2, with unresolved D. The CDR3 loop is CASSLAERAAVTF. The DNA of the CDR3 is TGTGCCAGCAGCTTAGCCGAGCGGGCGGCGGTCACCTTC.